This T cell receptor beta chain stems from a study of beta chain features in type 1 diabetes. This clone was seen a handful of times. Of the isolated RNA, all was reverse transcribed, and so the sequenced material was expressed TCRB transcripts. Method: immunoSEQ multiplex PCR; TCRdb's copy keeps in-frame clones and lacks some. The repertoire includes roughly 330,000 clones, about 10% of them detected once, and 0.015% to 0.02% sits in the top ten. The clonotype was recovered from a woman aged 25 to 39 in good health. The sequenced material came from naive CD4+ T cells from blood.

The DNA for the CDR3 is TGTGCCAGCAGACCAGGGAACCACGAGCAGTACTTC. This codes for CASRPGNHEQYF. The chain has TRBV28 and TRBJ2-7; TRBD1 might be the D (5 bases). Germline assignment: CDR1 MDHEN and CDR2 SYDVKM. Deletions cut 6 bases from V and 5 bases from J, with 11 bases between. The CDR3 length is 12 residues.